The 16 T cell receptor beta chains below all came from one sample that was sequenced in a study of shared clonotypes between healthy human individuals. Generated by immunoSEQ multiplex PCR, the TCRdb table keeps only in-frame clones and is missing some. This table holds over 2 million clones, 85% to 95% found once. Naive CD8 cells were CD45RO-negative, positively selected for CCR7, excluding terminally differentiated effector memory CD45RA+ cells. The sequencing sample was made of naive CD8+ T cells sorted from blood. The receptor set was obtained from a man aged 18 to 30 in good health.

This chain uses TRBV7-9 with TRBJ2-5, with 7 bases fitting TRBD1. The CDR3 sequence is 16 residues long. J lost 5 bases, V lost 5 bases, and 14 bases had no gene match. Germline values: CDR1 SEHNR, CDR2 FQNEAQ (reference sequence). The CDR3 DNA follows: TGTGCCAGCAGCCTCAAGGGGGCTAGCTACCTCGAGACCCAGTACTTC. The encoded protein is CASSLKGASYLETQYF.

This rearrangement joins TRBV29-1 to TRBJ2-1, with TRBD2 matching over 10 bases. Germline V gene sequence: CDR1 SQVTM, CDR2 ANQGSEA. CDR3 length equals 15 residues. J lost 8 bases, V lost 3 bases, and 10 bases had no gene match. CDR3 residues: CSVDGTSVNRDEQFF. CDR3 DNA: TGCAGCGTTGATGGGACTAGCGTCAACCGTGATGAGCAGTTCTTC.

This sequence joins TRBV9 and TRBJ2-7; D is unresolved. The CDR3 covers 14 residues. The germline V gene encodes CDR1 SGDLS and CDR2 YYNGEE. V gave up 3 bases and J gave up 2 bases, with 12 bases separating them. The CDR3 region has the DNA TGTGCCAGCAGCGGGGAACATCTTCCCTACGAGCAGTACTTC. This encodes CASSGEHLPYEQYF.

The chain couples TRBV18 to TRBJ1-4; 7 nucleotides agree with TRBD1. The CDR3 loop spans 17 amino acids. Trimming removed 1 base from V and 4 bases from J; junction bases left unmatched: 9. Germline loops: CDR1 KGHSH, CDR2 LQKENI. The CDR3 region has the DNA TGTGCCAGCTCACCACAAAGGATACAGGGGAATAATGAAAAACTGTTTTTT. Amino acid sequence: CASSPQRIQGNNEKLFF.

The chain uses TRBV5-6 and TRBJ1-2; no definite D call. CDR1 SGHDT and CDR2 YYEEEE come from the germline V gene. Deletions cut 4 bases from V and 1 base from J, with 17 bases between. The CDR3 runs to 16 residues. For the CDR3, the DNA is TGTGCCAGCAGCCAGGAACTGCAGATGAGTAACTATGGCTACACCTTC. Its translation: CASSQELQMSNYGYTF.

The chain carries TRBV4-1 and TRBJ2-7; no firm D call. V lost 3 bases to trimming and J lost 2 bases, with 11 bases between them. CDR1 is MGHRA, CDR2 YSYEKL, per germline. CDR3 length: 14 residues. The CDR3 sequence is CASSQAGEAYEQYF. The DNA for the CDR3 is TGCGCCAGCAGCCAGGCAGGCGAGGCCTACGAGCAGTACTTC.

V gene TRBV7-9 combines with J gene TRBJ2-1; 7 bases line up with TRBD1. Per the germline V gene, CDR1 is SEHNR and CDR2 is FQNEAQ (reference sequence). The junction had 13 bases not matched to a gene; V was cut back by 7 bases and J by 10 bases. The CDR3 length is 14 residues. The CDR3 loop is CASTTDRDGREQFF. The CDR3 DNA reads as TGTGCCAGCACTACCGACAGGGATGGGCGAGAGCAGTTCTTC. Based on the CDR3 plus reference TRBV7-9 and TRBJ2-1, the full variable domain is DTGVSQNPRHKITKRGQNVTFRCDPISEHNRLYWYRQTLGQGPEFLTYFQNEAQLEKSRLLSDRFSAERPKGSFSTLEIQRTEQGDSAMYLCASTTDRDGREQFFGPGTRLTVL.

The chain links TRBV5-6 to TRBJ2-3; 10 positions match TRBD2. Per the germline V gene, CDR1 is SGHDT and CDR2 is YYEEEE. V shed 10 bases, J shed 1 base, and the junction held 6 bases outside the gene matches. There are 14 residues in the CDR3. The CDR3 nucleotides are TGTGCCGGAAATCTAGCGGGAGGCACAGATACGCAGTATTTT. Translated, it gives CAGNLAGGTDTQYF.

The chain carries TRBV5-6 and TRBJ2-7; D is undetermined. The CDR3 extends over 13 amino acids. Looked up from germline, CDR1 is SGHDT and CDR2 is YYEEEE. Trimming pared 0 bases from V and 6 bases from J, leaving 10 bases between. The chain's CDR3 is CASSLDLSSEQYF. The CDR3 DNA reads TGTGCCAGCAGCTTGGACCTCAGCAGCGAGCAGTACTTC.

The chain couples TRBV5-1 to TRBJ2-7; D is perhaps TRBD2 (6 bases). This CDR3 has 16 residues. V lost 4 bases and J 7 bases, leaving 24 bases between the germline ends. Germline CDR1 SGHRS, CDR2 YFSETQ. CDR3 sequence: CASSPSRLDPQVEQYF. CDR3 nucleotide sequence: TGCGCCAGCAGCCCCTCCCGACTAGACCCTCAGGTAGAGCAGTACTTC.

This chain joins TRBV9 and TRBJ2-2, with 7 bases identical to TRBD2. V trimming: 0 bases; J trimming: 5 bases; junction bases outside the gene matches: 4. The CDR3 loop spans 15 amino acids. Germline CDR1 and CDR2: SGDLS and YYNGEE. In DNA form, the CDR3 reads TGTGCCAGCAGCGTAGTGTCTAGCGGAACCGGGGAGCTGTTTTTT. Its protein is CASSVVSSGTGELFF. The whole variable domain, remainder taken from reference TRBV9 and TRBJ2-2, is DSGVTQTPKHLITATGQRVTLRCSPRSGDLSVYWYQQSLDQGLQFLIQYYNGEERAKGNILERFSAQQFPDLHSELNLSSLELGDSALYFCASSVVSSGTGELFFGEGSRLTVL.

Remarks on this clone: Other DNA variants within this sample encode the same CDR3. The rearrangement links TRBV7-9 to TRBJ1-1, with D unclear. The CDR3 is 11 amino acids. The ends were cut back, 3 bases at V and 1 base at J, with 0 bases in the middle. Per the germline V gene, CDR1 is SEHNR and CDR2 is FQNEAQ (reference sequence). The DNA of the CDR3 is TGTGCCAGCAGCTTGAACACTGAAGCTTTCTTT. Protein: CASSLNTEAFF.

The rearrangement links TRBV13 to TRBJ2-5; possibly TRBD1 or TRBD2 for D (6 bases each). V was clipped by 3 bases and J by 5 bases, with 13 bases between them. Germline CDR1 reads PRHDT; CDR2 reads FYEKMQ (reference sequence). The CDR3 runs 14 residues. The CDR3 is CASSFWGAGETQYF. The CDR3 nucleotides are TGTGCCAGCAGCTTTTGGGGGGCGGGTGAGACCCAGTACTTC. Full variable domain (outside the CDR3, taken from reference TRBV13 and TRBJ2-5): AAGVIQSPRHLIKEKRETATLKCYPIPRHDTVYWYQQGPGQDPQFLISFYEKMQSDKGSIPDRFSAQQFSDYHSELNMSSLELGDSALYFCASSFWGAGETQYFGPGTRLLVL.

This sequence joins TRBV28 and TRBJ1-4, with 8 bases matching TRBD1. Germline CDR1 and CDR2: MDHEN and SYDVKM. The V and J ends lost 3 bases and 6 bases, in that order; junction bases with no gene match: 6. The CDR3 runs to 15 residues. CDR3: CASSFPGGEDEKLFF. CDR3 in DNA: TGTGCCAGCAGTTTCCCAGGGGGCGAGGATGAAAAACTGTTTTTT.

This clone was observed once. The chain employs TRBV11-2 and TRBJ2-5, with 7 nucleotides matching TRBD1. Germline CDR1 SGHAT, CDR2 FQNNGV. The CDR3 has 15 residues. The V gene end was trimmed by 1 base and the J gene end by 1 base; junction bases not matched to a gene: 3. The CDR3 DNA reads as TGTGCCAGCAGCTTAGTTCCAGGGGGCCAAGAGACCCAGTACTTC. Residues: CASSLVPGGQETQYF.

The V and J genes are TRBV28 and TRBJ2-7; no definite D call. This CDR3 comprises 15 residues. CDR1 and CDR2 from the germline V gene are MDHEN and SYDVKM. Trimming stripped 7 bases from V and 0 bases from J, with 16 bases between. The CDR3 DNA is TGTGCCAGCACCCCGTTTTGGAGTTTCTCCTACGAGCAGTACTTC. Protein product: CASTPFWSFSYEQYF.